The clone carrying this T cell receptor (beta chain) came up many times. The antigen remains undetermined. V gave up 2 bases and J gave up 1 base, with 11 bases separating them. CDR3 length: 15 amino acids. In germline, CDR1 is SGHTA, CDR2 FQGNSA. TCRdb called the reads again in MiXCR, with one record for every CDR3 protein. The table has some 270,000 distinct CDR3 sequences, around 20% seen once; the top ten hold under 25%. The sample is drawn from a study of T cell repertoires in cytomegalovirus infection. Across the study: Well-studied HLA-B-restricted CMV epitopes were used in the study alongside recently identified HLA-C-restricted ones. Evidence of both CMV infection and a matching HLA type came from public TCR beta signatures.

Notes on the study in general: CMV-specific TCR beta clonotypes restricted by HLA-C dominated the ex vivo response.

Sequenced material: cultured PBMCs, taken from culture after CMV antigen stimulation. The chain joins TRBV7-2 to TRBJ2-5; no clear D. The clonotype was recovered from a human donor in good health (CMV status not recorded). Some clones in this sample may be carry-over from other donors' samples. Written as DNA, the CDR3 is TGTGCCAGCAGCTTATGGGCTGGGCCCCAAGAGACCCAGTACTTC. The encoded protein is CASSLWAGPQETQYF.